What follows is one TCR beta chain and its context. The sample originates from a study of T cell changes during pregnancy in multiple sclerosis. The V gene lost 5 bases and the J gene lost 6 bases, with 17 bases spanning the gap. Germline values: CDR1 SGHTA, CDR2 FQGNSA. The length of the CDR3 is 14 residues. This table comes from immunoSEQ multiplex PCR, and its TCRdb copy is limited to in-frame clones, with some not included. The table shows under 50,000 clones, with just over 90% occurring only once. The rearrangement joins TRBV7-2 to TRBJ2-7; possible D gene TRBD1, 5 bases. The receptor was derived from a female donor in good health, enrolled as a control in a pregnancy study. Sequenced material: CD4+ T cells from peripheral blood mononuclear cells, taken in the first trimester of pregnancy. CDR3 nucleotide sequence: TGTGCCAGCAGCCCCGACAGCACCTCGGGCGAGCAGTACTTC. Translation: CASSPDSTSGEQYF.